This TCR beta chain was profiled in a study of identifying expanded T cells in peripheral blood. Whole-study results and caveats: Clone count variance between roughly 2-week samples rose with total template count. Differentially abundant clones: roughly 1.3 between replicates, about 15 at around 15 days, around 19 at four.

Healthy donors had no documented immune events, such as infections, while sampled. V lost 1 base and J 0 bases, leaving 7 bases between the germline ends. The CDR3 has 15 amino acids. The germline V gene has CDR1 LNHNV and CDR2 YYDKDF (reference sequence). Comment on this clone: Its antigen is unknown.

TCRdb's table, derived via immunoSEQ multiplex PCR, lists solely in-frame clones and lacks some. The table has 97,000 or so clones, approximately 89% seen once. Sequenced input: blood. This TCR was recovered from a person aged 18 to 69 in good health. The chain couples TRBV15 to TRBJ1-5, with D unclear. CDR3 region: CATSRVGYSNQPQHF. In DNA form, the CDR3 reads TGTGCCACCAGCAGAGTTGGATATAGCAATCAGCCCCAGCATTTT.